The 23 T cell receptor beta chains below come from one sample, sequenced in a study of T cell changes during pregnancy in multiple sclerosis. The data were produced by immunoSEQ multiplex PCR, yet TCRdb's version contains in-frame clones alone and is incomplete. The sample contains over 25,000 clones, about 90% of which appear only once. Sequencing used CD8+ T cells from peripheral blood mononuclear cells, obtained before pregnancy. These receptors were obtained from a female donor with multiple sclerosis, enrolled in a pregnancy study.

V and J are TRBV7-2 and TRBJ2-7; 9 bases agree with TRBD2. V dropped 11 bases and J dropped 5; count of bases not matched to a gene: 7. The germline gives CDR1 SGHTA, CDR2 FQGNSA. The CDR3 runs to 12 residues. In DNA, the CDR3 is TGTGCCGGGGGCGGGAGGGCCGACGAGCAGTACTTC. Its protein is CAGGGRADEQYF.

The V gene is TRBV7-6, the J gene TRBJ2-3; 7 nucleotides agree with TRBD2. This CDR3 is 18 amino acids long. The germline V gene encodes CDR1 SGHVS and CDR2 FNYEAQ. Losses at the gene ends were 1 base for V and 0 bases for J; bases not matched to a gene: 10. CDR3 nucleotides: TGTGCCAGCAGCTTAGTCGGAGCTAGCGGACTTAGCACAGATACGCAGTATTTT. It specifies CASSLVGASGLSTDTQYF.

The rearrangement joins TRBV11-2 to TRBJ2-7; 12 bases map to TRBD2. Germline loops: CDR1 SGHAT, CDR2 FQNNGV. The CDR3 has 16 amino acids. V dropped 0 bases and J dropped 2; count of bases not matched to a gene: 2. In nucleotides, the CDR3 is TGTGCCAGCAGCTTAGACGGACTAGCGGGACCCTACGAGCAGTACTTC. It is translated as CASSLDGLAGPYEQYF. Full variable domain (outside the CDR3, taken from reference TRBV11-2 and TRBJ2-7): EAGVAQSPRYKIIEKRQSVAFWCNPISGHATLYWYQQILGQGPKLLIQFQNNGVVDDSQLPKDRFSAERLKGVDSTLKIQPAKLEDSAVYLCASSLDGLAGPYEQYFGPGTRLTVT.

The chain recombines TRBV4-2 with TRBJ2-3; 7 nucleotides agree with TRBD1. Germline assignment: CDR1 LGHNA and CDR2 YNFKEQ. V gave up 8 bases and J gave up 2 bases; unmatched junction bases: 10. The CDR3 runs to 15 residues. The CDR3 coding sequence is TGTGCCAGCCAAGCAAGACAGGGTTTCACAGATACGCAGTATTTT. Translating gives CASQARQGFTDTQYF.

This sequence joins TRBV18 and TRBJ2-7, with 9 bases that match TRBD1. CDR1 is KGHSH, CDR2 LQKENI, per germline. The CDR3 is 16 amino acids. The J segment lost 0 bases and the V segment lost 2 bases, leaving 5 bases of the junction unmatched. CDR3 protein: CASSPWDRELSYEQYF. The CDR3 nucleotides read TGTGCCAGCTCACCATGGGACAGGGAACTCTCCTACGAGCAGTACTTC.

The V call is TRBV29-1, the J call TRBJ1-1; D is undetermined. Trimming shortened V by 5 bases and J by 6 bases, and 7 bases separated the two germline ends. This CDR3 spans 10 amino acids. Germline assignment: CDR1 SQVTM and CDR2 ANQGSEA. The CDR3 DNA reads as TGCAGCGTTAGAGGTTCTGAAGCTTTCTTT. This gives the protein CSVRGSEAFF.

The J gene is TRBJ1-2, the V gene TRBV7-9; 8 nucleotides agree with TRBD1. Trimming removed 8 bases from V and 6 bases from J; junction bases left unmatched: 8. The CDR3 is 13 residues long. Looked up from germline, CDR1 is SEHNR and CDR2 is FQNEAQ (reference sequence). The CDR3 loop reads CASGYRGEDGYTF. The CDR3 nucleotides read TGTGCCAGCGGTTACAGGGGGGAAGATGGCTACACCTTC.

The chain recombines TRBV5-5 with TRBJ1-4; D unresolved. V dropped 3 bases and J dropped 7 bases, with 10 bases sitting between them. The length of the CDR3 is 13 residues. The V gene's germline CDR1 is SGHKS and CDR2 YYEKEE (reference sequence). Written as DNA, the CDR3 is TGTGCCAGCAGCTCCCCCCCAGGTGAAAAACTGTTTTTT. It translates to CASSSPPGEKLFF.

The chain uses TRBV9 and TRBJ1-1; D gene uncertain. The CDR3 contains 13 residues. Germline-derived CDR1 and CDR2 are SGDLS and YYNGEE. V was cut by 4 bases and J by 10 bases, with 17 bases left in between. CDR3 sequence reads: CASSPRSLIGAFF. In DNA form, the CDR3 reads TGTGCCAGCAGCCCACGGTCCTTGATTGGAGCTTTCTTT.

The chain is built from TRBV2 and TRBJ1-4; TRBD1 is a possible D gene (5 bases). Germline-derived CDR1 and CDR2 are SNHLY and FYNNEI. This CDR3 has 11 amino acids. V lost 2 bases to trimming and J lost 13 bases, with 8 bases between them. For the CDR3, the DNA is TGTGCCAGCAGTGAACCGGGACTACTGTTTTTT. Encoded protein: CASSEPGLLFF.

This chain uses TRBV19 with TRBJ2-1; D is possibly TRBD2 (5 bases). CDR1 is LNHDA, CDR2 SQIVND, per germline (reference sequence). CDR3 length: 17 residues. With 1 base removed from V and 0 bases from J, the gap between germline ends came to 13 bases. The CDR3 region has the DNA TGTGCCAGTAGTATAGCCTCTGGACGGGACTCCTACAATGAGCAGTTCTTC. It translates to CASSIASGRDSYNEQFF.

The chain joins TRBV27 to TRBJ2-3; the D is unclear. Germline V gene lookup returns CDR1 MNHEY and CDR2 SMNVEV (reference sequence). This CDR3 comprises 17 residues. V was trimmed by 6 bases and J by 2 bases, leaving 21 bases between them. The CDR3 loop reads CASSPDIQPTLTDTQYF. In DNA form, the CDR3 reads TGTGCCAGCAGCCCAGACATACAGCCCACTCTCACAGATACGCAGTATTTT.

Only one count was recorded for this clone. The V call is TRBV4-2, the J call TRBJ2-5; D possibly corresponds to TRBD1 (6 bases). This CDR3 spans 13 amino acids. The V gene's germline CDR1 is LGHNA and CDR2 YNFKEQ. V was clipped by 0 bases and J by 5 bases, with 7 bases between them. The CDR3 DNA is TGTGCCAGCAGCCAAGATAGGGGGGAGACCCAGTACTTC. Encoded protein: CASSQDRGETQYF.

V and J are TRBV28 and TRBJ2-5, with 10 bases matching TRBD1. Germline trimming cut 5 bases from V and 4 bases from J; bases unmatched to any gene: 4. The germline CDR1 and CDR2 sequences are MDHEN and SYDVKM. The CDR3 is 14 amino acids. This CDR3 reads CASSRRDRGETQYF. The CDR3 DNA reads TGTGCCAGCAGTAGACGGGACAGGGGAGAGACCCAGTACTTC.

The V call is TRBV5-6, the J call TRBJ2-7; 10 bases are a match to TRBD2. This CDR3 contains 15 residues. The V gene's germline CDR1 is SGHDT and CDR2 YYEEEE. The junction had 9 bases not matched to a gene; V was cut back by 4 bases and J by 5 bases. The CDR3 spells CASSPPAGGFHEQYF. The CDR3 region has the DNA TGTGCCAGCAGCCCACCAGCGGGAGGGTTTCACGAGCAGTACTTC.

CDR3 coding DNA: TGTGCCACCAGCAGAGCCCGCGGGAGGGCCCCAGATACGCAGTATTTT. This translates into CATSRARGRAPDTQYF. The chain combines TRBV15 with TRBJ2-3; 9 bases are shared with TRBD2. The junction had 6 bases not matched to a gene; V was cut back by 1 base and J by 4 bases. This CDR3 comprises 16 residues. Germline lookup yields CDR1 LNHNV and CDR2 YYDKDF (reference sequence).

This clone showed up just once. The chain has TRBV4-2 and TRBJ2-7; 11 nucleotides match TRBD1. CDR1 LGHNA and CDR2 YNFKEQ come from the germline V gene. The junction had 11 bases not matched to a gene; V was cut back by 4 bases and J by 6 bases. There are 16 residues in the CDR3. For the CDR3, the DNA is TGTGCCAGCAGCCCGCAGGGGGGGACAGGGGGTGTCGAGCAGTACTTC. Translated, it gives CASSPQGGTGGVEQYF.

This chain connects TRBV29-1 to TRBJ2-7, with 12 bases fitting TRBD2. This CDR3 comprises 13 residues. The germline V gene encodes CDR1 SQVTM and CDR2 ANQGSEA. With V trimmed by 5 bases and J by 3 bases, 2 bases remained unmatched. CDR3 region: CSVMTSGSYEQYF. The CDR3 DNA reads as TGCAGCGTTATGACTAGCGGGAGCTACGAGCAGTACTTC.

This CDR3 is CASSQGLAGGTDTQYF. CDR3 bases: TGCGCCAGCAGCCAGGGACTAGCGGGAGGCACAGATACGCAGTATTTT. The chain is built from TRBV4-3 and TRBJ2-3; 14 nucleotides agree with TRBD2. CDR1 LGHNA and CDR2 YSLEER come from the germline V gene. V trimming: 3 bases; J trimming: 1 base; junction bases outside the gene matches: 0. The CDR3 is made up of 16 amino acids.

The chain carries TRBV10-1 and TRBJ2-7; TRBD2 agrees at 8 bases. After removal of 7 bases from V and 4 bases from J, the junction contained 15 bases not matched to a gene. The V gene's germline CDR1 is WNHNN and CDR2 SYGVQD (reference sequence). The CDR3 runs 16 residues. In nucleotides, the CDR3 is TGCGCCAGCAAAGTCCTTGTAGCGGGAAGTATGTACGAGCAGTACTTC. Its translation is CASKVLVAGSMYEQYF.

The chain is built from TRBV19 and TRBJ1-4; no reliable D call. The V and J ends lost 9 bases and 0 bases respectively, with 20 bases between them. The CDR3 has 17 amino acids. Per the germline V gene, CDR1 is LNHDA and CDR2 is SQIVND (reference sequence). The CDR3 loop reads CASGEAGLGATNEKLFF. The CDR3 DNA sequence: TGTGCCAGCGGGGAAGCCGGGCTAGGCGCAACTAATGAAAAACTGTTTTTT. The whole variable domain, remainder taken from reference TRBV19 and TRBJ1-4, is DGGITQSPKYLFRKEGQNVTLSCEQNLNHDAMYWYRQDPGQGLRLIYYSQIVNDFQKGDIAEGYSVSREKKESFPLTVTSAQKNPTAFYLCASGEAGLGATNEKLFFGSGTQLSVL.

The chain joins TRBV7-9 to TRBJ2-3; D may be TRBD1 (5 bases). Trimming took off 5 bases at V and 5 bases at J, with 8 bases between the two ends. Germline CDR1 SEHNR, CDR2 FQNEAQ (reference sequence). The CDR3 extends over 12 amino acids. CDR3 sequence reads: CASSPTEDTQYF. CDR3 nucleotide sequence: TGTGCCAGCAGCCCGACAGAAGATACGCAGTATTTT.

The V call is TRBV13, the J call TRBJ1-4; tentatively, D is TRBD1 (5 bases). The CDR3 extends over 14 amino acids. CDR1 is PRHDT and CDR2 is FYEKMQ in the germline V gene (reference sequence). V dropped 6 bases and J dropped 2 bases, with 10 bases sitting between them. Written as DNA, the CDR3 is TGTGCCAGCAGTCAGGGATCCACTAATGAAAAACTGTTTTTT. As protein: CASSQGSTNEKLFF. Full variable domain (missing parts from reference TRBV13 and TRBJ1-4): AAGVIQSPRHLIKEKRETATLKCYPIPRHDTVYWYQQGPGQDPQFLISFYEKMQSDKGSIPDRFSAQQFSDYHSELNMSSLELGDSALYFCASSQGSTNEKLFFGSGTQLSVL.